This T cell receptor beta chain is from a study of cytotoxic CD8 clonotypes in ibrutinib-treated CLL. Sequencing used immunoSEQ multiplex PCR; TCRdb keeps in-frame clones, though not all of them. The repertoire holds 200,000 to 250,000 clones, 70% seen once, with 15% in the top ten. V was pared by 7 bases and J by 4 bases, with 6 bases of the junction left unmatched. Germline CDR1 is SQVTM and CDR2 is ANQGSEA. The CDR3 consists of 12 residues. The sequenced sample was PBMCs, obtained after 24 months of ibrutinib treatment. The gene calls are TRBV29-1 and TRBJ1-2; 7 positions match TRBD1. The TCR was taken from a human donor with chronic lymphocytic leukemia. CDR3 bases: TGCAGCGCCGGGGGACAGATCTATGGCTACACCTTC. This translates into CSAGGQIYGYTF.